The 22 T cell receptor beta chains below all came from one sample that was sequenced in a study of tumor-infiltrating lymphocytes in primary liver carcinoma. A constant-region primer primed TCR beta cDNA synthesis from 500 ng of total RNA. TCR beta libraries came from three nested multiplex PCR rounds using slightly modified ARM-PCR. PCR rounds one and two used TRBV1-TRBV30 forward primers with a C-beta reverse primer for roughly 10 cycles each. TCRdb called the multiplex PCR reads again in MiXCR, with one record for every CDR3 protein. This table holds some 190,000 distinct CDR3 sequences, 70% to 90% found once. The study co-extracted DNA and RNA from approximately 20-30 mg of unsorted bulk tissue. Sequencing used tumor tissue from primary liver carcinoma. The receptors originated from a middle-aged man with primary liver carcinoma and hepatitis B virus infection.

On this clonotype itself: The CDR3 ends on some other residue instead of the conserved phenylalanine or tryptophan, so this is likely a read error. The chain carries TRBV4-1 and TRBJ2-1, with 7 nucleotides matching TRBD2. CDR1 and CDR2 (germline): MGHRA, YSYEKL. The J segment lost 6 bases and the V segment lost 3 bases, leaving 20 bases of the junction unmatched. The CDR3 is made up of 19 amino acids. This chain's CDR3 is CASSHDRGGRATVRNEQFL. CDR3 bases: TGCGCCAGCAGCCATGACCGAGGAGGGAGGGCCACGGTTCGCAATGAGCAGTTCTTA.

In regard to this clonotype: Here the CDR3 omits its conserved ending phenylalanine or tryptophan, so a read error is the likely source. The rearrangement links TRBV29-1 to TRBJ2-7; possibly TRBD1 or TRBD2 for D (6 bases each). The CDR3 loop spans 12 amino acids. Germline CDR1 reads SQVTM; CDR2 reads ANQGSEA. With 6 bases removed from V and 2 bases from J, the gap between germline ends came to 11 bases. CDR3 DNA sequence: TGCAGCGTCCGAAGGGGGGCCTACGAGCAGTACATC. It yields the protein CSVRRGAYEQYI.

Concerning this clonotype: This may come from a read error, since a much larger clone is one base off. V is TRBV5-1 and J is TRBJ1-1; D uncertain. V was cut by 1 base and J by 5 bases, with 9 bases left in between. Germline loops: CDR1 SGHRS, CDR2 YFSETQ. The CDR3 has 13 amino acids. CDR3 loop: CASSLRAQTEAFF. CDR3 nucleotides: TGCGCCAGCAGCTTGAGGGCACAGACTGAAGCTTTCTTT.

Regarding this clonotype: The junction differs from germline at one of its ends, possibly a read error. The chain couples TRBV5-4 to TRBJ2-5, with D perhaps TRBD1 (6 bases). Per germline, CDR1 SGHNT and CDR2 YYREEE (reference sequence). The CDR3 runs to 15 residues. This chain's CDR3 is CASSLVLTGQETQYF. The CDR3 DNA follows: TGTGCCAGCAGCTTGGTTTTAACGGGACAAGAGACCCAGTATTTC.

For this clonotype: A junction end diverges from the germline sequence, so it may reflect a read error. J is TRBJ2-4 and V is TRBV11-1; 13 bases line up with TRBD2. This CDR3 has 17 residues. Germline V lookup: CDR1 SGHAT, CDR2 FQDESV (reference sequence). The CDR3 here is CTSSFPGTSGTKNIQHF. DNA of the CDR3: TGTACCAGTAGCTTTCCCGGGACTAGCGGGACCAAAAACATCCAGCACTTC.

To note about this clonotype: With a much larger clone just one base away, this may be a read error. The chain is built from TRBV19 and TRBJ2-3; D is possibly TRBD1 (6 bases). Trimming pared 9 bases from V and 1 base from J, leaving 14 bases between. CDR3 length: 14 amino acids. Germline assignment: CDR1 LNHDA and CDR2 SQIVND (reference sequence). CDR3: CASSLGHRTDTQYF. The CDR3 bases are TGTGCCAGCTCACTGGGACACCGCACAGATACGCAGTATTTT.

For this clonotype: One end of the junction is discordant with germline, which a read error may explain. This chain connects TRBV6-1 to TRBJ2-3, with D hard to call. The CDR3 contains 12 residues. Germline CDR1 is MNHNS and CDR2 is SASEGT. The CDR3 sequence is CASKPTTDMQYF. The CDR3 region has the DNA TGCGCCAGCAAGCCCACCACAGATATGCAGTATTTT.

Turning to this clonotype: A read error may produce the germline difference seen at one junction end. The chain carries TRBV4-1 and TRBJ2-1; D is ambiguous. Germline values: CDR1 MGHRA, CDR2 YSYEKL. The CDR3 sequence is 10 residues long. The CDR3 DNA reads as TGCGCCAACAGCGCGGAACAGCATTTCTTC. Translation: CANSAEQHFF.

In the case of this clonotype: Given a much more abundant clone one base away, this may be a read error. The chain carries TRBV30 and TRBJ2-2; 7 bases agree with TRBD1. Germline CDR1 reads GTSNPN; CDR2 reads SVGIG (reference sequence). This CDR3 comprises 15 residues. In nucleotides, the CDR3 is TGTGCCTGGAGTCCGGGACAGATGAACACCGGGGAGCCGTTTTTT. Residues: CAWSPGQMNTGEPFF.

The DNA of the CDR3 is TGTGCCAGCAGCTTGGCGGTTAGCGGGAGATCAGATACGCAGTATTTT. Residues: CASSLAVSGRSDTQYF. The rearrangement links TRBV5-6 to TRBJ2-3; 9 positions agree with TRBD2. CDR1 and CDR2 (germline): SGHDT, YYEEEE. V lost 0 bases, J lost 4 bases, and 6 bases stayed unmatched. The CDR3 spans 16 residues. Based on the CDR3 plus reference TRBV5-6 and TRBJ2-3, the full variable domain is DAGVTQSPTHLIKTRGQQVTLRCSPKSGHDTVSWYQQALGQGPQFIFQYYEEEERQRGNFPDRFSGHQFPNYSSELNVNALLLGDSALYLCASSLAVSGRSDTQYFGPGTRLTVL.

Only one count was recorded for this clonotype. A junction end diverges from the germline sequence, so it may reflect a read error. The chain combines TRBV7-9 with TRBJ2-1; D remains unclear. Per germline, CDR1 SEHNR and CDR2 FQNEAQ (reference sequence). The CDR3 extends over 12 amino acids. CDR3 nucleotides: TGTGTCAGCAGCTTGCAGGAGTATGAGCAGTTCTTC. This sequence encodes CVSSLQEYEQFF.

Of note for this clonotype: The junction and the germline gene differ at one end; a read error may be behind it. The V gene is TRBV6-6, the J gene TRBJ2-4, with 8 positions matching TRBD1. Looked up from germline, CDR1 is MNHNY and CDR2 is SVGAGI (reference sequence). The CDR3 is 15 residues long. The CDR3 nucleotides read TGTGCCAGCAGACCAGGACAGGGTGCTAGGAACATTCGGTACTTC. Translation: CASRPGQGARNIRYF.

The chain carries TRBV11-2 and TRBJ1-2; D may be TRBD1 (5 bases). The CDR3 is made up of 13 amino acids. Germline V gene lookup returns CDR1 SGHAT and CDR2 FQNNGV. V lost 3 bases and J lost 11, with 16 bases in between. In DNA, the CDR3 is TGTGCCAGCAGCTTGGACATGGGCTATGATTACACCTTC. It specifies CASSLDMGYDYTF.

Concerning this clonotype: Its ends do not fully match the called genes, so a read error is possible. This chain joins TRBV14 and TRBJ2-1; TRBD1 or TRBD2 may be the D gene (7 bases each). The germline gives CDR1 SGHDN, CDR2 FVKESK. This CDR3 spans 14 amino acids. The CDR3 loop reads CAISPQGGADEQFF. In DNA form, the CDR3 reads TGCGCCATCAGCCCTCAGGGGGGGGCGGATGAGCAGTTCTTC.

The chain couples TRBV5-1 to TRBJ2-5, with 8 positions matching TRBD2. The V gene's germline CDR1 is SGHRS and CDR2 YFSETQ. The CDR3 has 14 residues. V dropped 10 bases and J dropped 3; count of bases not matched to a gene: 11. The CDR3 is CACIMGLVEETQYF. The DNA for the CDR3 is TGCGCCTGCATCATGGGACTAGTGGAAGAGACCCAGTACTTC.

This chain joins TRBV11-3 and TRBJ2-1; 7 nucleotides line up with TRBD2. Trimming removed 9 bases from V and 7 bases from J; junction bases left unmatched: 9. The germline gives CDR1 SGHNT, CDR2 YENEEA. The CDR3 is 13 amino acids. The DNA of the CDR3 is TGTGCCAGGATCTTAGATAGCGGGAATGAGCAGTTCTTC. Protein sequence: CARILDSGNEQFF.

To note about this clonotype: Germline and junction disagree at one end, which may indicate a read error. V usage is TRBV6-1 and J usage is TRBJ2-1; D is possibly TRBD2 (6 bases). Per the germline V gene, CDR1 is MNHNS and CDR2 is SASEGT. The CDR3 has 15 amino acids. This CDR3 is CASSEEAGRYNEQFF. DNA of the CDR3: TGTGCTAGCAGTGAAGAGGCGGGAAGATACAATGAGCAGTTCTTC.

Sample share makes this clonotype medium-sized. The gene calls are TRBV11-2 and TRBJ2-7, with TRBD2 identical over 15 bases. J lost 1 base, V lost 6 bases, and 7 bases had no gene match. CDR1 is SGHAT and CDR2 is FQNNGV in the germline V gene. The CDR3 contains 17 residues. In DNA form, the CDR3 reads TGTGCCAGCAGACAAGGACTAGCGGGAGGGTGGTCCTACGAGCAGTACTTC. Translation: CASRQGLAGGWSYEQYF.

This clonotype was detected only once. V and J are TRBV5-4 and TRBJ1-2; a weak D match, TRBD1 (5 bases). V was cut by 5 bases and J by 10 bases, with 21 bases left in between. Germline CDR1 is SGHNT and CDR2 is YYREEE (reference sequence). The CDR3 loop spans 14 amino acids. CDR3 DNA: TGTGCCAGCAGGCCAGGGACCGCTAACCATGTCTACACCTTC. It specifies CASRPGTANHVYTF.

On this clonotype: The junction departs from the called germline gene at one end, perhaps through a read error. The rearrangement links TRBV11-2 to TRBJ2-6, with 8 bases matching TRBD1. The CDR3 is made up of 21 amino acids. CDR1 SGHAT and CDR2 FQNNGV come from the germline V gene. In DNA, the CDR3 is TGTGCCAGTAGCATGGGGGGAGACAGGGGCATCTCCCTCTCTGGGGCCGACGTCCTGACTTTC. This translates into CASSMGGDRGISLSGADVLTF. The full variable domain, rest sourced from reference TRBV11-2 and TRBJ2-6, is EAGVAQSPRYKIIEKRQSVAFWCNPISGHATLYWYQQILGQGPKLLIQFQNNGVVDDSQLPKDRFSAERLKGVDSTLKIQPAKLEDSAVYLCASSMGGDRGISLSGADVLTFGAGSRLTVL.

On this clonotype: Since no conserved phenylalanine or tryptophan closes the CDR3, a read error is the likely cause. The rearrangement uses TRBV11-1 and TRBJ1-6; D unresolved. The germline V and J ends were trimmed by 5 bases and 9 bases, with 11 bases remaining between them. The CDR3 length is 13 residues. Germline values: CDR1 SGHAT, CDR2 FQDESV (reference sequence). CDR3 sequence reads: CASSQTLVSPLHI. CDR3 in DNA: TGTGCCAGCAGCCAGACATTGGTTTCACCCCTCCACATT.

Worth noting for this clonotype: At one end the junction does not follow the germline gene, possibly because of a read error. This chain joins TRBV11-2 and TRBJ2-2, with D perhaps assigned TRBD1 or TRBD2 (5 bases each). Looked up from germline, CDR1 is SGHAT and CDR2 is FQNNGV. The CDR3 extends over 18 amino acids. The CDR3 spells CASIITATWTMGTGELFF. The CDR3 DNA reads as TGTGCCAGCATCATCACTGCTACATGGACGATGGGGACCGGGGAGCTATTTTTT.